These 8 T cell receptor beta chains share one sample of origin, sequenced in a study of T cell repertoires in cytomegalovirus infection. TCRdb reprocessed the reads via MiXCR and lists one record per CDR3 protein. This repertoire shows roughly 140,000 distinct CDR3 sequences, around 24% found once; its top ten account for over 9.5%. Sequences were obtained from PBMCs. These receptors all come from a human donor in good health (CMV status not recorded). Some clones in this sample may be carry-over from other donors' samples.

This clonotype was observed many times. The chain couples TRBV7-9 to TRBJ2-3; 7 nucleotides match TRBD1. This CDR3 has 15 residues. Looked up from germline, CDR1 is SEHNR and CDR2 is FQNEAQ (reference sequence). Germline trimming cut 3 bases from V and 0 bases from J; bases unmatched to any gene: 3. This CDR3 reads CASSFGDSSTDTQYF. Written as DNA, the CDR3 is TGTGCCAGCAGCTTCGGGGACAGTAGCACAGATACGCAGTATTTT. Looking up the rest from reference TRBV7-9 and TRBJ2-3 gives the full variable domain: DTGVSQNPRHKITKRGQNVTFRCDPISEHNRLYWYRQTLGQGPEFLTYFQNEAQLEKSRLLSDRFSAERPKGSFSTLEIQRTEQGDSAMYLCASSFGDSSTDTQYFGPGTRLTVL.

The chain carries TRBV6-5 and TRBJ2-2; TRBD1 agrees at 7 bases. Looked up from germline, CDR1 is MNHEY and CDR2 is SVGAGI. V trimming: 6 bases; J trimming: 9 bases; junction bases outside the gene matches: 4. The CDR3 consists of 12 residues. CDR3 protein: CASSRQGRELFF. The CDR3, as DNA: TGTGCCAGCAGCCGACAGGGAAGGGAGCTGTTTTTT.

This clonotype was observed a few times. V and J are TRBV2 and TRBJ2-6; 7 nucleotides agree with TRBD1. Germline loops: CDR1 SNHLY, CDR2 FYNNEI. The CDR3 is 15 amino acids. With V trimmed by 7 bases and J by 2 bases, 5 bases remained unmatched. Here the CDR3 reads CASKSTGPGANVLTF. The DNA for the CDR3 is TGTGCCAGCAAATCGACAGGGCCTGGGGCCAACGTCCTGACTTTC.

This chain joins TRBV5-6 and TRBJ2-7, with TRBD1 identical over 9 bases. V gave up 4 bases and J gave up 6 bases; unmatched junction bases: 8. The germline V gene has CDR1 SGHDT and CDR2 YYEEEE. The CDR3 is made up of 14 amino acids. In nucleotides, the CDR3 is TGTGCCAGCAGCAGGGACAGGGTGGGGTCCGAGCAGTACTTC. Its protein is CASSRDRVGSEQYF.

This clonotype was found many times. This rearrangement joins TRBV7-2 to TRBJ1-4, with D maybe TRBD1 (5 bases). V was shortened by 5 bases and J by 7 bases, with 11 bases between the two germline ends. Germline lookup yields CDR1 SGHTA and CDR2 FQGNSA. This CDR3 spans 13 amino acids. The CDR3 region is CASSPDIGEKLFF. CDR3 bases: TGTGCCAGCAGCCCGGACATTGGTGAAAAACTGTTTTTT.

This sequence joins TRBV4-1 and TRBJ2-2, with D unresolved. The CDR3 spans 14 residues. Trimming cost V 2 bases and J 2 bases, with 6 bases left between them. CDR1 MGHRA and CDR2 YSYEKL come from the germline V gene. CDR3 bases: TGCGCCAGCAGCCAAAGGGTTAACACCGGGGAGCTGTTTTTT. Protein sequence: CASSQRVNTGELFF.

The CDR3 DNA is TGCAGCGTTGAGGGACTAGCGGGCACCTACGAGCAGTACTTC. Encoded protein: CSVEGLAGTYEQYF. The chain joins TRBV29-1 to TRBJ2-7; 12 bases are a match to TRBD2. The CDR3 totals 14 residues. Germline lookup yields CDR1 SQVTM and CDR2 ANQGSEA. With V trimmed by 3 bases and J by 2 bases, 2 bases remained unmatched.

As regards this clonotype: Being one base from a much bigger clone, this may be a read error. The gene calls are TRBV7-8 and TRBJ2-7, with TRBD1 as a possible D gene (5 bases). Germline V lookup: CDR1 SGHVS, CDR2 FQNEAQ. Trimming removed 1 base at V and 5 bases at J, with 15 bases between. The CDR3 is made up of 15 amino acids. Written as DNA, the CDR3 is TGTGCCAGCAGCTTAGATCCCCACAAGGGGAACGAGCAGTACTTC. This translates into CASSLDPHKGNEQYF.